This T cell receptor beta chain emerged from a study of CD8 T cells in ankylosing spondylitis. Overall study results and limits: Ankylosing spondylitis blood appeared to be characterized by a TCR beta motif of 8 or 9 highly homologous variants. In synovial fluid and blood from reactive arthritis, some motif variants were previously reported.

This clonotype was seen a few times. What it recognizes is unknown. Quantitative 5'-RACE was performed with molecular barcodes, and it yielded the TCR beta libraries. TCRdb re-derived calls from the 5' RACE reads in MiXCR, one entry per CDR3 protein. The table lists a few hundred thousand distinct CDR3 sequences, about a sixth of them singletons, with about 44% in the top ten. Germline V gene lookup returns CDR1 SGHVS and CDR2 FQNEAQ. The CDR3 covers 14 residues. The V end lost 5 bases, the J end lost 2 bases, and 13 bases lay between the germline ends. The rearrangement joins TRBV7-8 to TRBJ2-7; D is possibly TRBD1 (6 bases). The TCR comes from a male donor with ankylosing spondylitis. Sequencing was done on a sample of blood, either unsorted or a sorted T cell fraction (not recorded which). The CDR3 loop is CASSHRVTAYEQYF. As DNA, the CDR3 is TGTGCCAGCAGCCACAGGGTTACTGCCTACGAGCAGTACTTC.